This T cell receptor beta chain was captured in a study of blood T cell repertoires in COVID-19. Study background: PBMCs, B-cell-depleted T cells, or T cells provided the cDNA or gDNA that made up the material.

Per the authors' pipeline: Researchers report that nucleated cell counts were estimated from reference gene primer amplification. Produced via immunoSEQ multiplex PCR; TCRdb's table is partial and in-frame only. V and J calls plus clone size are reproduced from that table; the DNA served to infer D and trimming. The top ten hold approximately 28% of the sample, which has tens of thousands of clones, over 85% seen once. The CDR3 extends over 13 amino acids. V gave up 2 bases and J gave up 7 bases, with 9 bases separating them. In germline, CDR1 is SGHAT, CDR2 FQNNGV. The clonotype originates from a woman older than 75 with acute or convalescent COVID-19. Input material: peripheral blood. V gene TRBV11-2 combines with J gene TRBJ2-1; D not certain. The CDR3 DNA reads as TGTGCCAGCAGCTTAAACTCTATGAATGAGCAGTTCTTC. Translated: CASSLNSMNEQFF.